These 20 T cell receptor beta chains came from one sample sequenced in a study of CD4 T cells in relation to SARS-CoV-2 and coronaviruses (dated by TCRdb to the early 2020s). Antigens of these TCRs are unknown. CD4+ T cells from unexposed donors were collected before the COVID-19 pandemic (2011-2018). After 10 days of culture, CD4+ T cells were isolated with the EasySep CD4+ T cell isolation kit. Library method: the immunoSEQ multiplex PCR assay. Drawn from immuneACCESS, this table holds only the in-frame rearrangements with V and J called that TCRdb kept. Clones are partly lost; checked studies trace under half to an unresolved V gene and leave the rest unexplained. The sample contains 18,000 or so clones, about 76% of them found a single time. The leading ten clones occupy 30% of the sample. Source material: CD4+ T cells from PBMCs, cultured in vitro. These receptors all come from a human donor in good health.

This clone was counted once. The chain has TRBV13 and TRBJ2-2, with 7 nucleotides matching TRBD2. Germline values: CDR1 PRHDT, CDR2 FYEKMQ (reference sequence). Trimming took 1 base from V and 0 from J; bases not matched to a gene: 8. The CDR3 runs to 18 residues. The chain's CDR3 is CASSLVLTSAANTGELFF. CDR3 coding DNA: TGTGCCAGCAGCTTAGTACTCACTAGCGCTGCGAACACCGGGGAGCTGTTTTTT.

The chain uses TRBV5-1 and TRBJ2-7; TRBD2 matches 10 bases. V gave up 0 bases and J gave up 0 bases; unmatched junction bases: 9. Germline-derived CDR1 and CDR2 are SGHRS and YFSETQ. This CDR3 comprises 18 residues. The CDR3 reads CASSLVPLTSGASYEQYF. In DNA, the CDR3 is TGCGCCAGCAGCTTGGTTCCCCTTACTAGCGGGGCCTCCTACGAGCAGTACTTC.

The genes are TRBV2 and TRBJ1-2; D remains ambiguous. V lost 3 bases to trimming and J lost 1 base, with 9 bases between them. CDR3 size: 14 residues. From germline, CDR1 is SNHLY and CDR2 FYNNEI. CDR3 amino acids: CASSDGGINYGYTF. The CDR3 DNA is TGTGCCAGCAGTGACGGCGGAATTAACTATGGCTACACCTTC.

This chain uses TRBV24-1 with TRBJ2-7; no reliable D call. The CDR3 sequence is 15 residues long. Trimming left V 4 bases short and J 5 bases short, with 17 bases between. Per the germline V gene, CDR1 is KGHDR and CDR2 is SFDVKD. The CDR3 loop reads CATSEALLVGHEQYF. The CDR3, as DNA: TGTGCCACCAGTGAGGCTCTGCTAGTTGGCCACGAGCAGTACTTC.

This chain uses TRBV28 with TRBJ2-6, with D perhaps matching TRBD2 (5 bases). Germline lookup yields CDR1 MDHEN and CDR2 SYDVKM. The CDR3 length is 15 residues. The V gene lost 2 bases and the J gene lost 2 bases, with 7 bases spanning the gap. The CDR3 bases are TGTGCCAGCAGTTTACCCGGGACTGGGGCCAACGTCCTGACTTTC. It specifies CASSLPGTGANVLTF.

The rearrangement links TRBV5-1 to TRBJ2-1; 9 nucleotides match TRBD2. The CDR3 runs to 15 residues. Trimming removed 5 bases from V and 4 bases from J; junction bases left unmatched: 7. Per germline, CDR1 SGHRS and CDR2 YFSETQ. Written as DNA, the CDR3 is TGCGCCAGCAGTACCACTAGCGGGCGTTACAATGAGCAGTTCTTC. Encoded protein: CASSTTSGRYNEQFF.

In nucleotides, the CDR3 is TGTGCCAGTTCGGACCTAAGAGGGAATGAGCAGTTCTTC. This sequence encodes CASSDLRGNEQFF. This chain joins TRBV19 and TRBJ2-1; maybe TRBD2 (5 bases). Trimming removed 8 bases from V and 7 bases from J, with 15 bases in between. Germline CDR1 is LNHDA and CDR2 is SQIVND (reference sequence). The CDR3 sequence is 13 residues long.

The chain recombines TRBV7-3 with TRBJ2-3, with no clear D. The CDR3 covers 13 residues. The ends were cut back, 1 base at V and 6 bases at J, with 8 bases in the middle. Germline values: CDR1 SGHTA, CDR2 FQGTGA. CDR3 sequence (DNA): TGTGCCAGCAGCTTAAATGCGCGGGATACGCAGTATTTT. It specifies CASSLNARDTQYF.

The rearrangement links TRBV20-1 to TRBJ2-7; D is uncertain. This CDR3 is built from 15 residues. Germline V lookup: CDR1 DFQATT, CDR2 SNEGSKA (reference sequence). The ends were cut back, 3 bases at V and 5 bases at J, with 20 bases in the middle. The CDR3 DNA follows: TGCAGTGCTAGTTTAGCTAGTTCCCCCACCCACGAGCAGTACTTC. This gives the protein CSASLASSPTHEQYF.

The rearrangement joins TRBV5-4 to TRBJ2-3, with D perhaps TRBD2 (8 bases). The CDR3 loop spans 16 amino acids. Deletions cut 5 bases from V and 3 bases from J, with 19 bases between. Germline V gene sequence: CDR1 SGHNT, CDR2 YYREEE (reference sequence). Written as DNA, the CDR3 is TGTGCCAGCAGGTCACAGGGGACTAGACGAACAGATACGCAGTATTTT. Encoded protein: CASRSQGTRRTDTQYF. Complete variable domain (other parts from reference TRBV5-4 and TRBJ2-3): ETGVTQSPTHLIKTRGQQVTLRCSSQSGHNTVSWYQQALGQGPQFIFQYYREEENGRGNFPPRFSGLQFPNYSSELNVNALELDDSALYLCASRSQGTRRTDTQYFGPGTRLTVL.

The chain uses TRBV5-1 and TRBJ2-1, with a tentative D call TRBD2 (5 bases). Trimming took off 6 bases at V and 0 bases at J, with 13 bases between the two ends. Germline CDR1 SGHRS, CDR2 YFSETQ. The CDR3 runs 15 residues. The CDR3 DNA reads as TGCGCCAGCACGGTTGCGGGTGGCTCCTACAATGAGCAGTTCTTC. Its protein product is CASTVAGGSYNEQFF.

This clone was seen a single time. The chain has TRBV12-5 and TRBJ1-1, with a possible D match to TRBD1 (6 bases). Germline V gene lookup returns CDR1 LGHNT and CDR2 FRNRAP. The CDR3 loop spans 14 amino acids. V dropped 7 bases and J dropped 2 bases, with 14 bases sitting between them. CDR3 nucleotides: TGTGCTAGTGCCGCAGGACAGTTTAACACTGAAGCTTTCTTT. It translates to CASAAGQFNTEAFF.

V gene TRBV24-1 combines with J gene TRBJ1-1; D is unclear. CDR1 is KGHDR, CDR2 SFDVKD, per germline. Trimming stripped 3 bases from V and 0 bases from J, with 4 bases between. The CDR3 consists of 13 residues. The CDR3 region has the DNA TGTGCCACCAGTGATATCATGAACACTGAAGCTTTCTTT. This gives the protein CATSDIMNTEAFF.

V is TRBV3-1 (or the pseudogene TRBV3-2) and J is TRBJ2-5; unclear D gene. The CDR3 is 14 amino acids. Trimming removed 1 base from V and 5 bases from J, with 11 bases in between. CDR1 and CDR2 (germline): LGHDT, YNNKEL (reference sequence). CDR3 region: CASSQGPREETQYF. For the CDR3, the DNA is TGTGCCAGCAGCCAAGGCCCGAGAGAGGAGACCCAGTACTTC.

The CDR3 nucleotides are TGTGCCAGCTCACCTGGGACTAGTCGGAATGAGCAGTTCTTC. It yields the protein CASSPGTSRNEQFF. V is TRBV18 and J is TRBJ2-1; 8 nucleotides agree with TRBD2. Germline V CDR1 and CDR2: KGHSH, LQKENI. Losses at the gene ends were 3 bases for V and 7 bases for J; bases not matched to a gene: 5. The CDR3 length is 14 residues.

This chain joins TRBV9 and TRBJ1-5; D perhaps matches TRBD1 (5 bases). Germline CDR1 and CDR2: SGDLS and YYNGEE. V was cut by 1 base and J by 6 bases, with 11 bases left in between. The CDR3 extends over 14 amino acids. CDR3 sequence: CASSVMPGIQPQHF. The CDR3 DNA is TGTGCCAGCAGCGTAATGCCAGGGATTCAGCCCCAGCATTTT.

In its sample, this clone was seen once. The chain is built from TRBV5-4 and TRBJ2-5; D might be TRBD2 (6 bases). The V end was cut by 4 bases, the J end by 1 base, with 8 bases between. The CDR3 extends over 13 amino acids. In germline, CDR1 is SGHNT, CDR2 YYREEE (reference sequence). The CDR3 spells CASSTGLQETQYF. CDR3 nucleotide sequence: TGTGCCAGCAGCACGGGACTCCAAGAGACCCAGTACTTC.

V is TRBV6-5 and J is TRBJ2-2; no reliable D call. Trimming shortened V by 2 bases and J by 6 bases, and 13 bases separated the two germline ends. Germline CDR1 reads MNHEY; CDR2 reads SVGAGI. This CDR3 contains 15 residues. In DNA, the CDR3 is TGTGCCAGCAGTTACGGTGTCGTCCGAGCCGGGGAGCTGTTTTTT. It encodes CASSYGVVRAGELFF.

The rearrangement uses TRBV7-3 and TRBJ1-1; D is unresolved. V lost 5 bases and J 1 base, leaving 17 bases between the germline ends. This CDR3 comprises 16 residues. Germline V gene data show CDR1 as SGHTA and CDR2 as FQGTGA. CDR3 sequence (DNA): TGTGCCAGCAGCCCCCTCCCCCCGAACCCGAACACTGAAGCTTTCTTT. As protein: CASSPLPPNPNTEAFF.

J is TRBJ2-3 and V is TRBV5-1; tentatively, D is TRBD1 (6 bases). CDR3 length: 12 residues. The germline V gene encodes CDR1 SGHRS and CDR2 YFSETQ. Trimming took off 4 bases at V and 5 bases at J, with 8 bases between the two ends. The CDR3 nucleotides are TGCGCCAGCAGCGTGACAGGAGATACGCAGTATTTT. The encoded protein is CASSVTGDTQYF.